This TCR beta chain was retrieved from a study of TIL therapy for anti-PD-1-resistant metastatic lung cancer. The immunoSEQ assay was v3. Libraries were sequenced to 2.2 million or so read pairs (survey) or roughly 4.5-6 million (deep). Assay: immunoSEQ multiplex PCR; the TCRdb copy retains only in-frame clones and omits some. The sample has tens of thousands of clones; about two thirds are singletons. Documented time point: pre-treatment sample, taken before nivolumab and TIL therapy. Tumor tissue came from excised metastases, mostly pleural nodules or supraclavicular lymph nodes. Patients then received nivolumab; progressors got lymphodepletion, TIL and IL-2. V lost 2 bases, J lost 1 base, and 3 bases stayed unmatched. The CDR3 is 17 residues long. Looked up from germline, CDR1 is WNHNN and CDR2 is SYGVQD (reference sequence).

Sequences were derived from tumor tissue, sampled at baseline. This TCR was sampled from a person aged 25-85 years with non-small cell lung cancer. The genes are TRBV10-1 and TRBJ2-3, with 13 bases identical to TRBD2. CDR3 nucleotides: TGCGCCAGCAGTGAGCTTACTAGCGGGAGGGGCACAGATACGCAGTATTTT. Protein sequence: CASSELTSGRGTDTQYF.